The 12 T cell receptor beta chains below were found in one sample sequenced in a study of response to subunit inactivated influenza vaccine (dated by TCRdb to the late 2010s). Library method: RT-PCR. The sequencer was an Illumina HiSeq 2500. The raw public data were reprocessed by TCRdb itself: fastp quality trimming at Q25, MiXCR clonotype calling, in-frame beta chains only. Each entry merges the rows of one CDR3 protein and shows their most common DNA and genes. The sample records some 640,000 distinct CDR3 sequences, approximately 14% of which are singletons. 6.5% to 8.5% of the sample rests with the top ten. This material consisted of PBMCs from blood, taken less than 15 days before vaccination. Receptors originate from a man in his fifties or sixties who received an inactivated influenza vaccine. Donor details come from another sample of the same person, matched by shared clones.

Here the CDR3 DNA reads TGCGCCAGCAGCTCGACTAGCGGGGGTCCAGTTGCCTACGAGCAGTACTTC. Translated, it gives CASSSTSGGPVAYEQYF. This chain links TRBV5-1 with TRBJ2-7; 12 nucleotides match TRBD2. The V and J ends lost 3 bases and 2 bases, in that order; junction bases with no gene match: 9. Germline assignment: CDR1 SGHRS and CDR2 YFSETQ. The CDR3 covers 17 residues. Full variable domain (missing parts from reference TRBV5-1 and TRBJ2-7): KAGVTQTPRYLIKTRGQQVTLSCSPISGHRSVSWYQQTPGQGLQFLFEYFSETQRNKGNFPGRFSGRQFSNSRSEMNVSTLELGDSALYLCASSSTSGGPVAYEQYFGPGTRLTVT.

In this sample, this clonotype turned up a few times. The V gene is TRBV20-1, the J gene TRBJ1-1, with D unresolved. Germline CDR1 reads DFQATT; CDR2 reads SNEGSKA (reference sequence). The CDR3 is 13 amino acids. Trimming left V 7 bases short and J 2 bases short, with 14 bases between. The CDR3 DNA follows: TGCAGTGAAAGAGGGAGTAGCAACACTGAAGCTTTCTTT. Translation: CSERGSSNTEAFF.

This chain links TRBV7-9 with TRBJ2-5; 7 bases are a match to TRBD1. This CDR3 is built from 15 residues. Germline V gene data show CDR1 as SEHNR and CDR2 as FQNEAQ (reference sequence). Losses at the gene ends were 5 bases for V and 5 bases for J; bases not matched to a gene: 11. In DNA, the CDR3 is TGTGCCAGCAGCCCGCCCGGGACAGCGATCGAGACCCAGTACTTC. Translated, it gives CASSPPGTAIETQYF. Variable domain in full (rest from reference TRBV7-9 and TRBJ2-5): DTGVSQNPRHKITKRGQNVTFRCDPISEHNRLYWYRQTLGQGPEFLTYFQNEAQLEKSRLLSDRFSAERPKGSFSTLEIQRTEQGDSAMYLCASSPPGTAIETQYFGPGTRLLVL.

The rearrangement uses TRBV5-1 and TRBJ2-1; D not resolved. V was clipped by 4 bases and J by 7 bases, with 15 bases between them. The CDR3 length is 14 residues. CDR1 is SGHRS and CDR2 is YFSETQ in the germline V gene. The CDR3 DNA follows: TGCGCCAGCAGCCTTAGACCAAGGCCGAATGAGCAGTTCTTC. Translating it yields CASSLRPRPNEQFF.

This clonotype was recorded a few times. The V call is TRBV11-2, the J call TRBJ1-1; 7 bases line up with TRBD1. Per germline, CDR1 SGHAT and CDR2 FQNNGV. This CDR3 region has 16 residues. V lost 5 bases to trimming and J lost 1 base; unmatched junction nucleotides: 10. The CDR3 here is CASSRKRTGENTEAFF. For the CDR3, the DNA is TGTGCCAGCAGCCGTAAGAGGACAGGAGAGAACACTGAAGCTTTCTTT.

The chain is built from TRBV3-1 and TRBJ2-1, with a possible D match to TRBD2 (5 bases). CDR3 length: 17 amino acids. Deletions cut 11 bases from V and 0 bases from J, with 23 bases between. Germline V gives CDR1 LGHDT, CDR2 YNNKEL (reference sequence). CDR3 sequence (DNA): TGTGCCTCCACCCACCTCGGCAGGAGGAGCTCCTACAATGAGCAGTTCTTC. It encodes CASTHLGRRSSYNEQFF.

This sequence joins TRBV20-1 and TRBJ2-4; TRBD2 might be the D (5 bases). CDR1 is DFQATT and CDR2 is SNEGSKA in the germline V gene (reference sequence). The CDR3 has 14 amino acids. Trimming removed 4 bases at V and 6 bases at J, with 16 bases between. CDR3 sequence (DNA): TGCAGTGCTAACTCGCCTAGCCGCGGAAACATTCAGTACTTC. Translation: CSANSPSRGNIQYF.

V gene TRBV4-2 combines with J gene TRBJ1-1; D ambiguous. The CDR3 loop spans 14 amino acids. Germline V gene sequence: CDR1 LGHNA, CDR2 YNFKEQ. V lost 1 base and J 0 bases, leaving 6 bases between the germline ends. The CDR3 nucleotides are TGTGCCAGCAGCCAAGCTCTGATGAACACTGAAGCTTTCTTT. Amino acid sequence: CASSQALMNTEAFF.

This clonotype was seen many times. The chain has TRBV4-2 and TRBJ1-1, with TRBD1 identical over 9 bases. From germline, CDR1 is LGHNA and CDR2 YNFKEQ. The CDR3 is 16 amino acids. Trimming at V came to 3 bases and at J to 1 base, leaving 6 bases not matched to a gene. DNA for the CDR3: TGTGCCAGCAGCCATAACACAGGGGGCCGGAACACTGAAGCTTTCTTT. Residues: CASSHNTGGRNTEAFF.

This clonotype showed up many times. The chain combines TRBV7-9 with TRBJ2-3, with TRBD2 as a possible D gene (5 bases). The V gene lost 5 bases and the J gene lost 4 bases, with 10 bases spanning the gap. The germline gives CDR1 SEHNR, CDR2 FQNEAQ (reference sequence). This CDR3 region has 13 residues. Written as DNA, the CDR3 is TGTGCCAGCAGCCCCAAACTAGCAGATACGCAGTATTTT. Translation: CASSPKLADTQYF. Full variable domain (rest looked up from reference TRBV7-9 and TRBJ2-3): DTGVSQNPRHKITKRGQNVTFRCDPISEHNRLYWYRQTLGQGPEFLTYFQNEAQLEKSRLLSDRFSAERPKGSFSTLEIQRTEQGDSAMYLCASSPKLADTQYFGPGTRLTVL.

This clonotype was observed at least ten times. This chain joins TRBV7-9 and TRBJ2-3, with D uncertain. The germline V gene has CDR1 SEHNR and CDR2 FQNEAQ (reference sequence). V shed 0 bases and J shed 5 bases, with 9 bases lying between them. The CDR3 is 14 residues long. The CDR3 nucleotides read TGTGCCAGCAGCTTAGCATCAAATAAAGATACGCAGTATTTT. Its translation: CASSLASNKDTQYF.

The J gene is TRBJ2-7, the V gene TRBV5-1, with TRBD1 as a possible D gene (5 bases). The germline V gene has CDR1 SGHRS and CDR2 YFSETQ. The CDR3 is made up of 14 amino acids. Between the trimmed V and J ends, which lost 4 bases and 5 bases, there was a span of 16 bases. The CDR3 is CASSLGSAGNEQYF. In DNA form, the CDR3 reads TGCGCCAGCAGCCTGGGTTCCGCAGGGAACGAGCAGTACTTC. Full variable domain (remainder filled in from reference TRBV5-1 and TRBJ2-7): KAGVTQTPRYLIKTRGQQVTLSCSPISGHRSVSWYQQTPGQGLQFLFEYFSETQRNKGNFPGRFSGRQFSNSRSEMNVSTLELGDSALYLCASSLGSAGNEQYFGPGTRLTVT.